The TCR beta chain under discussion was sequenced for a study of blood T cell repertoires in COVID-19. Overall study context: Samples representing acute and convalescent COVID-19 were sourced from the United States, Italy and Spain. The analysed material was cDNA or gDNA that came from T cells, B-cell-depleted T cells, or PBMCs.

Germline loops: CDR1 SGHDN, CDR2 FVKESK. V lost 1 base and J lost 10, with 17 bases in between. The CDR3 extends over 16 amino acids. In the source study's methods: Estimated nucleated cell counts came from reference gene primer amplification. Sequencing was performed with immunoSEQ multiplex PCR; in TCRdb, only in-frame clones are kept and a portion is missing. The V and J calls and clone size come from that table; D and trimming were worked out from the DNA. This table has 81,000 or so clones, 70% to 90% appearing once. Source material: peripheral blood. The receptor comes from a human donor in a cohort sampled during active COVID-19. The rearrangement uses TRBV14 and TRBJ1-6; D may be TRBD1 (6 bases). The CDR3 DNA follows: TGTGCCAGCAGCCAAGTCCCGGTGGACAGTTTATCACCCCTCCACTTT. This gives the protein CASSQVPVDSLSPLHF. Drawing the rest from reference TRBV14 and TRBJ1-6, the complete variable domain is EAGVTQFPSHSVIEKGQTVTLRCDPISGHDNLYWYRRVMGKEIKFLLHFVKESKQDESGMPNNRFLAERTGGTYSTLKVQPAELEDSGVYFCASSQVPVDSLSPLHFGNGTRLTVT.